This record concerns one T cell receptor beta chain sequence. The sample comes from a study of cytomegalovirus exposure and HLA in healthy donors. The primer mix had 60 Vbeta and 13 Jbeta primers. Sequenced by immunoSEQ multiplex PCR; TCRdb stores in-frame clones only, minus some. The table has about 100,000 clones, roughly 76% seen once. The sequence derives from a man aged 35-49 years in good health and CMV-seronegative. The sample consisted of PBMCs.

DNA for the CDR3: TGTGCCAGTAGCACTCAGACGGGGGGAGAGACCCAGTACTTC. Amino acids: CASSTQTGGETQYF. The chain combines TRBV19 with TRBJ2-5, with 7 positions matching TRBD2. The germline V gene has CDR1 LNHDA and CDR2 SQIVND (reference sequence). V shed 6 bases, J shed 4 bases, and the junction held 8 bases outside the gene matches. The CDR3 runs to 14 residues.